This T cell receptor beta chain emerged from a study of cytomegalovirus exposure and HLA in healthy donors. This CDR3 is built from 19 residues. Primers included in the PCR were 60 Vbeta and 13 Jbeta primers. Using immunoSEQ multiplex PCR, the repertoire was profiled, and TCRdb retains in-frame clones only, with some absent. The table includes about 190,000 clones, over 70% detected once. This chain connects TRBV21-1 to TRBJ1-1; the table's TRBD1 call for D was not verified on the DNA. TRBV21-1 is a listed pseudogene. The sample consisted of PBMCs. The clonotype originates from a woman between 18 and 30 years old in good health and CMV-seropositive. As DNA, the CDR3 is TGTGCCAGCAGCAAAGTGTTCCCTCAGCAGGACAGGGGGCATAGGGGAGCTTTCTTT. Protein sequence: CASSKVFPQQDRGHRGAFF.